This T cell receptor (beta chain) appears in the sequencing data of a study of T cell clonality in common variable immunodeficiency. Study results and caveats: T cell subpopulation sequencing would be needed to explain CVID clonality. In common variable immunodeficiency, TCR beta chains reportedly carried fewer deletions and N-nucleotide insertions.

The sample holds many counts of this clone. The antigen remains unidentified. The read stops 3 residues short of the end of the CDR3; the missing end is completed from the germline J gene. V trimming: 0 bases; J trimming: 1 base; junction bases outside the gene matches: 5. There are 17 residues in the CDR3. CDR1 and CDR2 from the germline V gene are LNHDA and SQIVND (reference sequence). Sequencing was performed with immunoSEQ multiplex PCR; in TCRdb, only in-frame clones are kept and a portion is missing. The data show 15,000 to 20,000 clones, none appearing only once, with 6.6% held by the ten largest.

The clonotype comes from a human donor with common variable immunodeficiency. Sequencing was carried out using peripheral blood mononuclear cells. This chain links TRBV19 with TRBJ2-3, with 9 bases lining up with TRBD2. Here the CDR3 reads CASSIDPPSGGTDTQYF. The DNA read from the CDR3 is TGTGCCAGTAGTATAGATCCCCCTAGCGGGGGCACAGATACG.